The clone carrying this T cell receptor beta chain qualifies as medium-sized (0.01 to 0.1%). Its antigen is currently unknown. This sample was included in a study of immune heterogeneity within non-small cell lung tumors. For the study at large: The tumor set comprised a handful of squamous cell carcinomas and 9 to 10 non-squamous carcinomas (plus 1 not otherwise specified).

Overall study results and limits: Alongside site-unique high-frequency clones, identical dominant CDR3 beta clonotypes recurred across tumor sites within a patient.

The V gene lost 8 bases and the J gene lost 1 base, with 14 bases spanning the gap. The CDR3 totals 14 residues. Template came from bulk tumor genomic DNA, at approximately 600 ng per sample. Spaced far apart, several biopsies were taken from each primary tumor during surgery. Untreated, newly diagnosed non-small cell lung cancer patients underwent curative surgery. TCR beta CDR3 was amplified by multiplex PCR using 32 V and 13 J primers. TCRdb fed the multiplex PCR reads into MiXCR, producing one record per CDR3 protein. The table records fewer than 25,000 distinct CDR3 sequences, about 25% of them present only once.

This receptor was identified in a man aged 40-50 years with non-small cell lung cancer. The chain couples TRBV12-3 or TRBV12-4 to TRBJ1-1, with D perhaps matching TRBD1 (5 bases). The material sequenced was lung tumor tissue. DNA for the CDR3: TGTGCCAGCCGGGGCCGGGCTTGGAACACTGAAGCTTTCTTT. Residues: CASRGRAWNTEAFF.